This T cell receptor beta chain emerged from a study of shared clonotypes between healthy human individuals. As for the study in general: A couple of women and a few men aged 18 to 49 served as donors.

Here immunoSEQ multiplex PCR was the method, and the copy in TCRdb shows in-frame clones only, minus some. The sample gives over 2 million clones, about nine tenths of which show up once; 0.37% is in the top ten. The sample was naive CD4+ T cells from PBMCs. Subset indicated: CD45RA+ positively selected. The receptor comes from a man between 18 and 35 years old in good health. Some clones in this sample may be carry-over from other donors' samples.

CDR3 region: CASSQDRDFPRGEQYF. Here the CDR3 DNA reads TGCGCCAGCAGCCAAGATCGGGACTTTCCGCGGGGCGAGCAGTACTTC. The rearrangement joins TRBV4-3 to TRBJ2-7, with D perhaps matching TRBD2 (6 bases). There are 16 residues in the CDR3. The germline V gene encodes CDR1 LGHNA and CDR2 YSLEER. V was trimmed by 0 bases and J by 6 bases, leaving 18 bases between them.